This T cell receptor beta chain is from a study of regulatory T cells in long-lasting Graves disease. General observations from the study: Persistent disease exhibited a predilection for TRBV28, TRBJ1-2 and TRBJ2-5. Public clonotype sharing was higher in persistent than newly diagnosed patients.

This clonotype was recorded many times. Its antigen is still unknown. Time point meaning: newly diagnosed GD, antithyroid drugs for less than 3 months. PBMC-extracted RNA yielded the TCR library. EDTA tubes held roughly 9 milliliters of peripheral blood from each patient. The V gene's germline CDR1 is SGHTA and CDR2 FQGNSA. V was clipped by 3 bases and J by 0 bases, with 5 bases between them. This CDR3 is 13 amino acids long. Arm-PCR of CDR3 regions with iRepertoire HTBI primers generated TCR beta libraries. TCRdb independently ran MiXCR on the multiplex PCR reads; one entry per CDR3 protein. The sample consists of some 500,000 distinct CDR3 sequences, roughly 13% of them appearing once. This same sample was also taken into another study, of T cells in Graves' hyperthyroidism and ophthalmopathy.

The chain uses TRBV7-2 and TRBJ1-2; no firm D call. The starting material was peripheral blood mononuclear cells (PBMCs), obtained at new diagnosis, from a patient treated with antithyroid drugs. The receptor was derived from a man younger than 40 with Graves disease. The CDR3 reads CASSLDPNYGYTF. The CDR3 DNA sequence: TGTGCCAGCAGCTTGGACCCTAACTATGGCTACACCTTC. Supplemented by reference TRBV7-2 and TRBJ1-2, the full variable domain reads GAGVSQSPSNKVTEKGKDVELRCDPISGHTALYWYRQSLGQGLEFLIYFQGNSAPDKSGLPSDRFSAERTGGSVSTLTIQRTQQEDSAVYLCASSLDPNYGYTFGSGTRLTVV.